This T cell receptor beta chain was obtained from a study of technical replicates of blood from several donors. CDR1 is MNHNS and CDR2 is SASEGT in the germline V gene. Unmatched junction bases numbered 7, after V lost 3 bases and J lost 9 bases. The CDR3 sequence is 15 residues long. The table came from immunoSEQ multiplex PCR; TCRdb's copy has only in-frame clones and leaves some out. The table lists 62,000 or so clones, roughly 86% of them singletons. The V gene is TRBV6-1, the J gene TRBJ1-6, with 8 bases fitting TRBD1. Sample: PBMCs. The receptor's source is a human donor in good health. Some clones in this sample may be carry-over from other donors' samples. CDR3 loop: CASSDPGRGLSPLHF. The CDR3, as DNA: TGTGCCAGCAGTGACCCGGGCAGGGGGCTTTCACCCCTCCACTTT.